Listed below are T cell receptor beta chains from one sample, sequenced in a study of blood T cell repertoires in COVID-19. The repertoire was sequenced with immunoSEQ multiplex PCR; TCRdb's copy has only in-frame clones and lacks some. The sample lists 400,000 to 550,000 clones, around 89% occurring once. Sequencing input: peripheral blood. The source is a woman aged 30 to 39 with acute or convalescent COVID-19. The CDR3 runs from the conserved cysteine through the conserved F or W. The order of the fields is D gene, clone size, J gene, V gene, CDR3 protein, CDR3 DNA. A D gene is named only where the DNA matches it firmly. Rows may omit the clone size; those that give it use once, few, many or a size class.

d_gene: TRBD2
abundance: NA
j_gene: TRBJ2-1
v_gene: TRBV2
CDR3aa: CASSEFSGGKNEQFF
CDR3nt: TGTGCCAGCAGTGAATTTAGCGGGGGGAAAAATGAGCAGTTCTTC

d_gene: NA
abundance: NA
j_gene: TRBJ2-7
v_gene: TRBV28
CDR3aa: CASEDGSYEQYF
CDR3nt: TGTGCCAGCGAAGACGGGTCCTACGAGCAGTACTTC

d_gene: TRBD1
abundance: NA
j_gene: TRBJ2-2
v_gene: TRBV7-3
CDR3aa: CASSLQGSAGELFF
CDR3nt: TGTGCCAGCAGCCTACAGGGGTCGGCCGGGGAGCTGTTTTTT

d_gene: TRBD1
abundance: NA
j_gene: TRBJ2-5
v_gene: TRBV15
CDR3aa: CATRIQGTGETQYF
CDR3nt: TGTGCCACCAGAATACAGGGGACCGGCGAGACCCAGTACTTC

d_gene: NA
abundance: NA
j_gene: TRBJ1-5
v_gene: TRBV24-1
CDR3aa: CATSDRQPNQPQHF
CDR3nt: TGTGCCACCAGTGATCGACAGCCAAATCAGCCCCAGCATTTT

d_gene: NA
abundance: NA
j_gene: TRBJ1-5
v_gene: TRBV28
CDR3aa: CASSSGGQGNQPQHF
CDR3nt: TGTGCCAGCAGTTCTGGTGGGCAGGGCAACCAGCCCCAGCATTTT

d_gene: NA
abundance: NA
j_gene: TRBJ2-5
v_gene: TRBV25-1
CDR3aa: CASTPSLTGAHQYF
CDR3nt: TGTGCCAGCACCCCCTCTCTTACAGGCGCTCACCAGTACTTC

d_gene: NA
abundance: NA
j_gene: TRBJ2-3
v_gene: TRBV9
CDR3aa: CASSVGTFTDTQYF
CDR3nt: TGTGCCAGCAGCGTAGGGACTTTCACAGATACGCAGTATTTT

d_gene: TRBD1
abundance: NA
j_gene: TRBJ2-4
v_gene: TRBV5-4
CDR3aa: CASSPRPGQGAFLQYF
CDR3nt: TGTGCCAGCAGCCCCAGGCCGGGACAGGGGGCATTTCTTCAGTACTTC

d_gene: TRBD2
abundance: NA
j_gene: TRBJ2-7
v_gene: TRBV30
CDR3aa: CACRLAGGQYF
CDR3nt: TGTGCCTGCAGACTTGCGGGGGGCCAGTACTTC

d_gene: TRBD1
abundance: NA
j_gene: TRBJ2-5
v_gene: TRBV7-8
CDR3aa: CASKLTRGPETQYF
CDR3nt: TGTGCCAGCAAATTAACCAGGGGGCCAGAGACCCAGTACTTC

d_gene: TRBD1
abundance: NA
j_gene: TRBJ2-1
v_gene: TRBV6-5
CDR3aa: CASSRDRGNEQFF
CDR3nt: TGTGCCAGCAGTAGGGACAGGGGGAATGAGCAGTTCTTC

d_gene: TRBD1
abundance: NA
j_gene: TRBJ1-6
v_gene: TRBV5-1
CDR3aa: CASSLEGQGGSPLHF
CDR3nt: TGCGCCAGCAGCTTGGAGGGACAGGGGGGATCACCCCTCCACTTT

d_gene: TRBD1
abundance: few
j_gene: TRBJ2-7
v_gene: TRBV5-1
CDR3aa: CASRVRQGVSEQYF
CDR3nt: TGCGCCAGCAGGGTAAGGCAGGGGGTTAGCGAGCAGTACTTC

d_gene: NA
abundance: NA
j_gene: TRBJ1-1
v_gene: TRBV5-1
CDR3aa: CASSLGSGGRSRKAFF
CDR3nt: TGCGCCAGCAGCTTGGGTTCCGGAGGGCGCTCACGTAAAGCTTTCTTT

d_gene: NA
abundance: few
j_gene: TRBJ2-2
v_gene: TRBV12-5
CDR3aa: CASGRVATRGTGELFF
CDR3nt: TGTGCTAGTGGCCGGGTTGCCACGCGAGGCACCGGGGAGCTGTTTTTT

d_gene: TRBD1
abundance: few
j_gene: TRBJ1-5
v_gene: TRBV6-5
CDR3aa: CASSYSAGGGNQPQHF
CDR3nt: TGTGCCAGCAGTTACTCAGCAGGGGGCGGGAATCAGCCCCAGCATTTT

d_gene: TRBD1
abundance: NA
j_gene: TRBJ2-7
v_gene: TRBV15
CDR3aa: CATSRDRDRGSEQYF
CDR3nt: TGTGCCACCAGCAGAGATAGGGACAGGGGAAGCGAGCAGTACTTC

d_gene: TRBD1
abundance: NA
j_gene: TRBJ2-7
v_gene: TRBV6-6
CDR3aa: CASSWGQGAYEQYF
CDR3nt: TGTGCCAGCAGCTGGGGACAGGGGGCCTACGAGCAGTACTTC

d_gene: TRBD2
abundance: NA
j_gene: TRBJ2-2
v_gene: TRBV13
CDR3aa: CASSFGGGLSPGELFF
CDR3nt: TGTGCCAGCAGCTTTGGCGGGGGGCTCAGCCCCGGGGAGCTGTTTTTT

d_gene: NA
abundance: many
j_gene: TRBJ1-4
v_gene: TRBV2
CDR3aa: CASSQGATNEKLFF
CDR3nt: TGTGCCAGCAGTCAGGGCGCAACTAATGAAAAACTGTTTTTT

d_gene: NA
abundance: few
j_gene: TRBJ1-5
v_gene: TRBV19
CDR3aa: CASSIGGQPQHF
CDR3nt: TGTGCCAGTAGTATAGGAGGTCAGCCCCAGCATTTT

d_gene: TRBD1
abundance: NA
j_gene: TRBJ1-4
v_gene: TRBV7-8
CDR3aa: CASSPGGGEEKLFF
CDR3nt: TGTGCCAGCAGCCCAGGGGGCGGGGAGGAAAAACTGTTTTTT

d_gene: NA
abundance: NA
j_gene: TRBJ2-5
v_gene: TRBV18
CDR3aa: CASSPDSGEETQYF
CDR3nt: TGTGCCAGCTCACCAGATTCCGGAGAGGAGACCCAGTACTTC

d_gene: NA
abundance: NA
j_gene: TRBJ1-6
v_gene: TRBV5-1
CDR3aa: CASSTGPNSPLHF
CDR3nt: TGCGCCAGCAGCACAGGGCCTAATTCACCCCTCCACTTT

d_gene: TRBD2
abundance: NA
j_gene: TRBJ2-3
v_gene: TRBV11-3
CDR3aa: CASSKNSGGATDTQYF
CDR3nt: TGTGCCAGCAGCAAAAATAGCGGGGGGGCCACAGATACGCAGTATTTT

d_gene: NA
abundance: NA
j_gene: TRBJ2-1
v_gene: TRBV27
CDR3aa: CASSLRRGNSYNEQFF
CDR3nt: TGTGCCAGCAGTTTAAGAAGGGGGAACTCCTACAATGAGCAGTTCTTC

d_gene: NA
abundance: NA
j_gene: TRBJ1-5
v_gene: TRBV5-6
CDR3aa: CASSLWTANQPQHF
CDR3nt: TGTGCCAGCAGCTTGTGGACAGCTAATCAGCCCCAGCATTTT

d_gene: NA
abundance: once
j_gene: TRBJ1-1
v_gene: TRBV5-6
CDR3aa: CASSFQGLAEAFF
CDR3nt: TGTGCCAGCAGCTTCCAGGGGCTGGCTGAAGCTTTCTTT

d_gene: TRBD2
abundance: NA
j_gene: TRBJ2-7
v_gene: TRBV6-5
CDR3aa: CASSYVLAGVYEQYF
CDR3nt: TGTGCCAGCAGTTACGTATTAGCGGGGGTGTACGAGCAGTACTTC

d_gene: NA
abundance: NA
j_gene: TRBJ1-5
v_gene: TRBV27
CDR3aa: CASTTPQHF
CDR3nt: TGTGCCAGCACGACTCCGCAGCATTTT

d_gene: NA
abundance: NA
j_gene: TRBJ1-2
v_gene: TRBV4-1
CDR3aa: CASSQDRTVYGYTF
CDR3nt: TGCGCCAGCAGCCAAGATAGGACAGTCTATGGCTACACCTTC

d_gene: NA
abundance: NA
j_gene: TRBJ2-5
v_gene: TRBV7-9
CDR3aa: CASSYRGDVKETQYF
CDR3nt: TGTGCCAGCAGCTATCGCGGGGACGTCAAGGAGACCCAGTACTTC

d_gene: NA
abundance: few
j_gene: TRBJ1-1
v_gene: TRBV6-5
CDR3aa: CASSYTRTVSTEAFF
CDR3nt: TGTGCCAGCAGTTATACACGGACAGTAAGCACTGAAGCTTTCTTT

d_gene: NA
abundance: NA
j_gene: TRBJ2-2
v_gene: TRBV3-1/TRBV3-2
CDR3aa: CASSQERGASLRTGELFF
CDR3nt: TGTGCCAGCAGCCAAGAAAGGGGCGCCAGCCTGAGGACCGGGGAGCTGTTTTTT

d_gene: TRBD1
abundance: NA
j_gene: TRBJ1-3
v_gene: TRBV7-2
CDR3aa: CASSSRTGSGNTIYF
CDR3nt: TGTGCCAGCAGCTCGAGGACAGGGTCTGGAAACACCATATATTTT

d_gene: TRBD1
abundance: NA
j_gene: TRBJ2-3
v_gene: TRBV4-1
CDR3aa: CASSLEDRGTDTQYF
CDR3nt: TGCGCCAGCAGCCTAGAGGACAGGGGCACAGATACGCAGTATTTT

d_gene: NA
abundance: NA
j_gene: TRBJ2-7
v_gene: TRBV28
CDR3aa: CASSFGNYEQYF
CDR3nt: TGTGCCAGCAGTTTTGGCAACTACGAGCAGTACTTC

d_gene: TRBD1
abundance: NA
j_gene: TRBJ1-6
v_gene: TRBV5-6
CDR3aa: CASSSPMRGQGYNSPLHF
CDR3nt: TGTGCCAGCAGCTCCCCGATGCGTGGACAGGGGTATAATTCACCCCTCCACTTT

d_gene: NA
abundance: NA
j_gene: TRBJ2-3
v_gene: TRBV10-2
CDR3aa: CASIRGGRATDTQYF
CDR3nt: TGCGCCAGCATTAGGGGCGGAAGGGCAACAGATACGCAGTATTTT

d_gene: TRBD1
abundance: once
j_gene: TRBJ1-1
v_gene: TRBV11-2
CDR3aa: CASSFRGSTEAFF
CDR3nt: TGTGCCAGCAGCTTCAGGGGGAGCACTGAAGCTTTCTTT

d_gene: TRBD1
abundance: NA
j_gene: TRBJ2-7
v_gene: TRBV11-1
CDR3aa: CASSQNRQGAYEQYF
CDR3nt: TGTGCCAGCAGCCAAAACCGACAGGGCGCCTACGAGCAGTACTTC

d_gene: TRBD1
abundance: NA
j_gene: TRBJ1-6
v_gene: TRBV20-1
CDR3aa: CSASLWDRDFNSPLHF
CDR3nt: TGCAGTGCTAGTTTATGGGACAGAGATTTTAATTCACCCCTCCACTTT

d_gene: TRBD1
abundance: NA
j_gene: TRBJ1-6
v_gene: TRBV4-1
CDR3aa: CASSQTGGRDSPLHF
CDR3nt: TGCGCCAGCAGCCAAACAGGGGGCCGGGATTCACCCCTCCACTTT

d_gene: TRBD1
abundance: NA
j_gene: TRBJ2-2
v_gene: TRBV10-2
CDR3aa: CASGTGTVWNTGELFF
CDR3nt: TGCGCCAGCGGGACAGGGACGGTTTGGAACACCGGGGAGCTGTTTTTT

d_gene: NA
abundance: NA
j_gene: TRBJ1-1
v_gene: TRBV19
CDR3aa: CASSDGHRNTEAFF
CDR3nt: TGTGCCAGTAGCGACGGACACAGAAACACTGAAGCTTTCTTT

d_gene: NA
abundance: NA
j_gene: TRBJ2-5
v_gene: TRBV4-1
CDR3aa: CASSQGDWEETQYF
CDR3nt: TGCGCCAGCAGCCAGGGGGACTGGGAGGAGACCCAGTACTTC

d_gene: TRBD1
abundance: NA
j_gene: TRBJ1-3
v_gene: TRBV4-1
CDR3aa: CASSQGAQGANGNTIYF
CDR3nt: TGCGCCAGCAGCCAAGGGGCTCAGGGGGCGAACGGAAACACCATATATTTT

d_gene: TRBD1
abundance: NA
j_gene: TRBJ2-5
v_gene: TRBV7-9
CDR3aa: CASSVQGVKETQYF
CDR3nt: TGTGCCAGCAGCGTACAGGGGGTAAAGGAGACCCAGTACTTC

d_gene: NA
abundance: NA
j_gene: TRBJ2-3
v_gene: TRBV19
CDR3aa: CASSPGADTQYF
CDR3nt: TGTGCCAGTAGCCCGGGGGCAGATACGCAGTATTTT

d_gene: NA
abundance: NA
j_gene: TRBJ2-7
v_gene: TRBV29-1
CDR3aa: CSVVAGSYEQYF
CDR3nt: TGCAGCGTTGTCGCGGGTTCCTACGAGCAGTACTTC

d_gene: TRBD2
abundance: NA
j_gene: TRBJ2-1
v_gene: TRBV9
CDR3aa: CASSVTSGGANEQFF
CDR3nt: TGTGCCAGCAGCGTAACTAGCGGGGGGGCGAATGAGCAGTTCTTC

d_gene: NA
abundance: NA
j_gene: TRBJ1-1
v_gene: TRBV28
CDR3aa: CASTTGTSAFF
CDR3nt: TGTGCCAGCACTACCGGGACTAGTGCTTTCTTT

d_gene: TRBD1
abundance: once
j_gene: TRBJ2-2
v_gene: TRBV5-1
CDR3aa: CASSRWTGNTGELFF
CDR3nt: TGCGCCAGCAGTCGCTGGACAGGGAACACCGGGGAGCTGTTTTTT

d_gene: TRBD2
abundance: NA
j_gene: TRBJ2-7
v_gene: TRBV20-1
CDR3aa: CSASHSGGGYEQYF
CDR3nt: TGCAGTGCTAGTCATTCCGGGGGGGGATACGAGCAGTACTTC

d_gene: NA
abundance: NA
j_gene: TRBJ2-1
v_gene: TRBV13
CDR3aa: CASSGQNYNEQFF
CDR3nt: TGTGCCAGTTCCGGACAAAACTACAATGAGCAGTTCTTC

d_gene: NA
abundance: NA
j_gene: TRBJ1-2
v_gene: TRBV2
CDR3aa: CASRRTGYGYTF
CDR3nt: TGTGCCAGCAGACGAACAGGCTATGGCTACACCTTC

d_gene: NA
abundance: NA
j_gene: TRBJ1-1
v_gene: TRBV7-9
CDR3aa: CASSSTGLGAFF
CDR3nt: TGTGCCAGCAGCTCAACGGGGTTAGGAGCTTTCTTT

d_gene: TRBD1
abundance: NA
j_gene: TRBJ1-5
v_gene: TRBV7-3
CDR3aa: CASSLDRNQPQHF
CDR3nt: TGTGCCAGCAGCTTGGACAGGAATCAGCCCCAGCATTTT

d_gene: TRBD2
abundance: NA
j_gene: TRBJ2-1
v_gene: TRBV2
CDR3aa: CAIPRTSGGSGQFF
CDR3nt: TGTGCCATCCCGAGGACTAGCGGGGGGTCGGGGCAGTTCTTC